The clone carrying this T cell receptor (beta chain) has more than one count but fewer than ten. Antigen specificity is unknown. The data stem from a study of blood T cells in healthy people across ages. V was pared by 3 bases and J by 10 bases, with 12 bases between. CDR1 is KGHSH, CDR2 LQKENI, per germline. CDR3 size: 12 residues. Using a J-beta primer mix together with a sample-barcoded 5' primer, a second PCR was run for about 7 to 12 cycles. Using its own MiXCR run on the 5' RACE reads, TCRdb lists one record per CDR3 protein. The data hold hundreds of thousands of distinct CDR3 sequences, with around 52% observed a single time. The study's findings and limits: Comparison with aged donors showed that long-lived donors had more naive CD4+ cells and higher diversity.

The chain couples TRBV18 to TRBJ1-1; unclear D gene. The receptor was derived from a woman older than 75 in good health. The sample comprised blood. CDR3 sequence reads: CASSPPTGGAFF. The CDR3 region has the DNA TGTGCCAGCTCACCGCCTACCGGTGGAGCTTTCTTT.